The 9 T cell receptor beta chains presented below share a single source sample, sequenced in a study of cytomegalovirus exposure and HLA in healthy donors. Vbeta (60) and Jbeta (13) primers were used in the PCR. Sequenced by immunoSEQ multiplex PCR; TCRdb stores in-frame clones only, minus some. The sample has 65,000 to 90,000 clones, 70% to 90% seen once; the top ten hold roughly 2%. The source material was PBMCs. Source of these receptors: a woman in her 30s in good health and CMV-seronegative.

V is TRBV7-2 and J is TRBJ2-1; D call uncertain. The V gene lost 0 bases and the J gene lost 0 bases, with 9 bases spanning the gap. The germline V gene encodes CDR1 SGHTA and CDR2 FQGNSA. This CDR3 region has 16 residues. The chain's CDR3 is CASSLAKTSSYNEQFF. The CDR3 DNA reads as TGTGCCAGCAGCTTAGCAAAGACAAGCTCCTACAATGAGCAGTTCTTC. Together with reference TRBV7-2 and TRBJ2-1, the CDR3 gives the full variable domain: GAGVSQSPSNKVTEKGKDVELRCDPISGHTALYWYRQSLGQGLEFLIYFQGNSAPDKSGLPSDRFSAERTGGSVSTLTIQRTQQEDSAVYLCASSLAKTSSYNEQFFGPGTRLTVL.

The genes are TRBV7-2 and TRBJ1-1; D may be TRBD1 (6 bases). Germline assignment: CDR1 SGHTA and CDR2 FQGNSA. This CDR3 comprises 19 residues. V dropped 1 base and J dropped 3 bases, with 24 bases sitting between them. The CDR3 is CASSLVPGWRGGGDTEAFF. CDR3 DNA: TGTGCCAGCAGCTTAGTCCCAGGGTGGCGAGGGGGGGGTGACACTGAAGCTTTCTTT.

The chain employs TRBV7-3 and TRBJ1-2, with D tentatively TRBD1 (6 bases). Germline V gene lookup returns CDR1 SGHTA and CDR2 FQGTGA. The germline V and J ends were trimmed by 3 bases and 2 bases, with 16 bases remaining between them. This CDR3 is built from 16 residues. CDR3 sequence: CASSFTTGTPNYGYTF. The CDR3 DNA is TGTGCCAGCAGCTTCACCACCGGGACACCGAACTATGGCTACACCTTC.

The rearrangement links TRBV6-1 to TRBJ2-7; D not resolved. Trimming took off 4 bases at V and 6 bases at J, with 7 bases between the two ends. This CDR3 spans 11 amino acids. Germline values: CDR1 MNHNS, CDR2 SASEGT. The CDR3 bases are TGTGCCAGCAGTGTATCCCCCGAGCAGTACTTC. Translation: CASSVSPEQYF.

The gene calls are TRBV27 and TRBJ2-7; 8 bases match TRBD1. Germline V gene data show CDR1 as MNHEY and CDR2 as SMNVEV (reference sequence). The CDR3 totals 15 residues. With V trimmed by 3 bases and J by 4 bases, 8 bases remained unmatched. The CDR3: CASSFQGARRYEQYF. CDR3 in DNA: TGTGCCAGCAGTTTCCAGGGGGCGCGTAGGTACGAGCAGTACTTC.

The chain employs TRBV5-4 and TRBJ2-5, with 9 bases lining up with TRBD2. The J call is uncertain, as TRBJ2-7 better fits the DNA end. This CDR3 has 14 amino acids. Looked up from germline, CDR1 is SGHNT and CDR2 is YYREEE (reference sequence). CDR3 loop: CAGASSGDTYEQYF. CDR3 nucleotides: TGTGCCGGAGCCTCTAGCGGGGATACCTACGAGCAGTACTTC.

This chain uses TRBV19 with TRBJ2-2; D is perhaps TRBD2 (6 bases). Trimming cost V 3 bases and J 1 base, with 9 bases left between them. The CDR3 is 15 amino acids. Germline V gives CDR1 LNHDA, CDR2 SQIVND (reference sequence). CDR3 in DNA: TGTGCCAGTAGTATGATGGGGGGGAACACCGGGGAGCTGTTTTTT. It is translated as CASSMMGGNTGELFF.

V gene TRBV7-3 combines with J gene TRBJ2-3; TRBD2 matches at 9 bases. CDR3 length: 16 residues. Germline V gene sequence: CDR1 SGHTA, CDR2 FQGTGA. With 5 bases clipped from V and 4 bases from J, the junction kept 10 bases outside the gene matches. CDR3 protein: CASSAQTSGRPDTQYF. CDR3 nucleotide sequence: TGTGCCAGCAGCGCCCAGACTAGCGGCCGACCAGATACGCAGTATTTT.

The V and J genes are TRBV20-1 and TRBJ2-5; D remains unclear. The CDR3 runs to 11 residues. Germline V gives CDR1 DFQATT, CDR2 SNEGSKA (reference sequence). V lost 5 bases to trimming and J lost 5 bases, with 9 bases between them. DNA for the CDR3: TGCAGTGCTTCTGCACGGGAGACCCAGTACTTC. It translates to CSASARETQYF.